The 27 T cell receptor beta chains reported below all come from one sample, sequenced in a study of lymphopenia after photon versus proton radiotherapy. Some clones are missing from TCRdb's copy, which holds only in-frame ones; the method was immunoSEQ multiplex PCR. The repertoire holds tens of thousands of clones, with around 88% as singletons. Material: peripheral blood, obtained from a patient treated with proton-based radiotherapy. The receptors here all came from an elderly man with esophageal cancer.

This chain links TRBV4-3 with TRBJ2-1; TRBD1 might be the D (5 bases). The CDR3 covers 14 residues. The V gene's germline CDR1 is LGHNA and CDR2 YSLEER. The V and J ends lost 4 bases and 4 bases respectively, with 11 bases between them. The CDR3 loop reads CASSRGQEYNEQFF. The CDR3 DNA sequence: TGCGCCAGCAGCCGCGGACAAGAATACAATGAGCAGTTCTTC.

The chain has TRBV5-4 and TRBJ1-1; 7 bases fit TRBD1. Germline lookup yields CDR1 SGHNT and CDR2 YYREEE (reference sequence). CDR3 length: 13 residues. Unmatched junction bases numbered 1, after V lost 4 bases and J lost 1 base. CDR3 amino acids: CASSRDRNTEAFF. CDR3 bases: TGTGCCAGCAGCCGGGACAGGAACACTGAAGCTTTCTTT.

The gene calls are TRBV28 and TRBJ2-1; D is perhaps TRBD2 (6 bases). Germline loops: CDR1 MDHEN, CDR2 SYDVKM. The CDR3 consists of 17 residues. V was shortened by 2 bases and J by 0 bases, with 14 bases between the two germline ends. The CDR3 coding sequence is TGTGCCAGCAGTTTAACTACCGGAGCGGGCTCCTACAATGAGCAGTTCTTC. Amino acids: CASSLTTGAGSYNEQFF.

The chain uses TRBV19 and TRBJ2-5; D perhaps matches TRBD2 (6 bases). This CDR3 region has 13 residues. Trimming shortened V by 5 bases and J by 4 bases, and 11 bases separated the two germline ends. Germline V gene sequence: CDR1 LNHDA, CDR2 SQIVND (reference sequence). The DNA of the CDR3 is TGTGCCAGTAGTGGCGGGGTGAGAGAGACCCAGTACTTC. It translates to CASSGGVRETQYF.

The rearrangement joins TRBV5-4 to TRBJ2-1; no clear D gene. CDR3 length: 15 amino acids. Germline values: CDR1 SGHNT, CDR2 YYREEE (reference sequence). V was shortened by 0 bases and J by 3 bases, with 10 bases between the two germline ends. The CDR3 is CASSLDGPHYNEQFF. The CDR3 nucleotides read TGTGCCAGCAGCTTGGATGGACCCCACTACAATGAGCAGTTCTTC.

The chain couples TRBV18 to TRBJ1-1, with D possibly TRBD1 on 6 matching bases. Trimming removed 1 base from V and 7 bases from J, with 16 bases in between. CDR3 size: 15 residues. Germline CDR1 is KGHSH and CDR2 is LQKENI. CDR3 nucleotide sequence: TGTGCCAGCTCACCACGAACAGGGCGAGAAAATGAAGCTTTCTTT. It translates to CASSPRTGRENEAFF. Variable domain in full (rest from reference TRBV18 and TRBJ1-1): NAGVMQNPRHLVRRRGQEARLRCSPMKGHSHVYWYRQLPEEGLKFMVYLQKENIIDESGMPKERFSAEFPKEGPSILRIQQVVRGDSAAYFCASSPRTGRENEAFFGQGTRLTVV.

The chain couples TRBV12-5 to TRBJ2-1; 12 nucleotides line up with TRBD2. The CDR3 is made up of 15 amino acids. After removal of 7 bases from V and 4 bases from J, the junction contained 5 bases not matched to a gene. The germline gives CDR1 LGHNT, CDR2 FRNRAP. DNA of the CDR3: TGTGCTAGTGTCTTACTAGCGGGGGGATACAATGAGCAGTTCTTC. Translating gives CASVLLAGGYNEQFF.

V gene TRBV4-3 combines with J gene TRBJ1-3; D is perhaps TRBD1 (5 bases). Germline assignment: CDR1 LGHNA and CDR2 YSLEER. Trimming removed 0 bases at V and 2 bases at J, with 11 bases between. The CDR3 runs 16 residues. CDR3 loop: CASSQDLIGAGNTIYF. The CDR3, as DNA: TGCGCCAGCAGCCAAGATTTGATAGGGGCTGGAAACACCATATATTTT.

The gene calls are TRBV23-1 and TRBJ2-7; 10 bases are shared with TRBD1. TRBV23-1 is identified as an open reading frame with a role that is uncertain. With 2 bases clipped from V and 7 bases from J, the junction kept 8 bases outside the gene matches. The CDR3 is made up of 15 amino acids. The CDR3 bases are TGCGCCAGCAGTCAAACTCCAGGACAGGGGGTAGAGCAGTACTTC. It encodes CASSQTPGQGVEQYF.

The rearrangement uses TRBV29-1 and TRBJ1-5; D possibly corresponds to TRBD1 (5 bases). The CDR3 sequence is 13 residues long. Germline CDR1 is SQVTM and CDR2 is ANQGSEA. Trimming pared 4 bases from V and 2 bases from J, leaving 9 bases between. The CDR3 here is CSVGGGRNQPQHF. The DNA of the CDR3 is TGCAGCGTTGGCGGGGGTCGCAATCAGCCCCAGCATTTT.

This chain connects TRBV5-1 to TRBJ2-3; D ambiguous. Germline V gene lookup returns CDR1 SGHRS and CDR2 YFSETQ. Trimming left V 4 bases short and J 0 bases short, with 9 bases between. The CDR3 covers 14 residues. The CDR3 is CASSPGPSTDTQYF. CDR3 DNA sequence: TGCGCCAGCAGCCCCGGACCTAGCACAGATACGCAGTATTTT.

CDR3 amino acids: CASSQDLGYNEKLFF. The CDR3 DNA sequence: TGCGCCAGCAGCCAAGATTTAGGGTATAATGAAAAACTGTTTTTT. V is TRBV4-3 and J is TRBJ1-4; no clear D. This CDR3 region has 15 residues. The germline CDR1 and CDR2 sequences are LGHNA and YSLEER. The V gene lost 0 bases and the J gene lost 4 bases, with 9 bases spanning the gap.

The chain has TRBV7-8 and TRBJ1-1; D unclear. Trimming left V 2 bases short and J 0 bases short, with 10 bases between. The CDR3 consists of 15 residues. Germline CDR1 SGHVS, CDR2 FQNEAQ. The CDR3 protein is CASSLMPGLNTEAFF. CDR3 bases: TGTGCCAGCAGCTTAATGCCAGGCCTGAACACTGAAGCTTTCTTT.

The chain uses TRBV14 and TRBJ1-5; D gene ambiguous. Germline loops: CDR1 SGHDN, CDR2 FVKESK. The length of the CDR3 is 13 residues. Trimming cost V 0 bases and J 7 bases, with 7 bases left between them. CDR3 residues: CASSQDKWQPQHF. CDR3 nucleotides: TGTGCCAGCAGCCAAGATAAATGGCAGCCCCAGCATTTT.

The chain joins TRBV25-1 to TRBJ1-1; D gene uncertain. V lost 7 bases, J lost 2 bases, and 5 bases lay in between. The germline V gene encodes CDR1 MGHDK and CDR2 SYGVNS. This CDR3 comprises 11 residues. The CDR3 sequence is CASIRNTEAFF. CDR3 DNA sequence: TGTGCCAGCATCAGAAACACTGAAGCTTTCTTT.

The chain has TRBV11-2 and TRBJ2-5; D is possibly TRBD2 (6 bases). This CDR3 has 14 residues. Per the germline V gene, CDR1 is SGHAT and CDR2 is FQNNGV. V gave up 0 bases and J gave up 5 bases, with 10 bases separating them. CDR3 DNA: TGTGCCAGCAGCTTAGAGCTAGCGAGGGAGACCCAGTACTTC. Its translation: CASSLELARETQYF.

As DNA, the CDR3 is TGTGCTAGTGGTCCCGGGATCTTCTACGAGCAGTACTTC. Protein: CASGPGIFYEQYF. The chain couples TRBV12-5 to TRBJ2-7; D may be TRBD2 (5 bases). Germline assignment: CDR1 LGHNT and CDR2 FRNRAP. The CDR3 consists of 13 residues. Trimming removed 5 bases from V and 3 bases from J, with 11 bases in between.

This chain joins TRBV5-1 and TRBJ1-6, with 8 bases lining up with TRBD1. The CDR3 has 20 residues. Looked up from germline, CDR1 is SGHRS and CDR2 is YFSETQ. The V and J ends lost 0 bases and 11 bases, in that order; junction bases with no gene match: 22. DNA for the CDR3: TGCGCCAGCAGCTTGGCCCCCGGGCAGGGGGCTGGAGGTAGGAGGACACCCCTCCACTTT. As protein: CASSLAPGQGAGGRRTPLHF.

This chain uses TRBV11-2 with TRBJ2-7; the D gene is possibly TRBD1 (5 bases). CDR1 SGHAT and CDR2 FQNNGV come from the germline V gene. The CDR3 extends over 14 amino acids. The V end was cut by 6 bases, the J end by 4 bases, with 16 bases between. The CDR3 nucleotides are TGTGCCAGCAGACCCTCCGGACAAACTTACGAGCAGTACTTC. Encoded protein: CASRPSGQTYEQYF.

The V call is TRBV5-1, the J call TRBJ2-1; no reliable D call. The V gene's germline CDR1 is SGHRS and CDR2 YFSETQ. This CDR3 spans 16 amino acids. V was pared by 3 bases and J by 0 bases, with 13 bases between. CDR3 nucleotide sequence: TGCGCCAGCAGCTACCGAGGTGTAAGCTCCTACAATGAGCAGTTCTTC. It yields the protein CASSYRGVSSYNEQFF.

This chain links TRBV6-1 with TRBJ1-5; D gene ambiguous. CDR1 and CDR2 (germline): MNHNS, SASEGT. Trimming cost V 6 bases and J 7 bases, with 13 bases left between them. CDR3 length: 13 residues. CDR3 residues: CASRVVVRQPQHF. For the CDR3, the DNA is TGTGCCAGCAGAGTGGTAGTTAGGCAGCCCCAGCATTTT.

V usage is TRBV19 and J usage is TRBJ2-2; D possibly corresponds to TRBD2 (6 bases). Per the germline V gene, CDR1 is LNHDA and CDR2 is SQIVND (reference sequence). CDR3 length: 16 amino acids. Trimming pared 1 base from V and 4 bases from J, leaving 13 bases between. The DNA for the CDR3 is TGTGCCAGTAGTATAGCCCCGGGACTCATCACCGGGGAGCTGTTTTTT. This sequence encodes CASSIAPGLITGELFF.

This chain connects TRBV27 to TRBJ2-7; D possibly corresponds to TRBD2 (5 bases). Trimming cost V 5 bases and J 5 bases, with 19 bases left between them. The CDR3 consists of 15 residues. Germline lookup yields CDR1 MNHEY and CDR2 SMNVEV (reference sequence). CDR3 nucleotide sequence: TGTGCCAGCAGTCCAGCCCGGAGAGGGTTTCACGAGCAGTACTTC. It codes for CASSPARRGFHEQYF.

The gene calls are TRBV19 and TRBJ2-6; D is unclear. Germline V gives CDR1 LNHDA, CDR2 SQIVND (reference sequence). Trimming stripped 4 bases from V and 0 bases from J, with 7 bases between. The CDR3 runs 15 residues. In DNA form, the CDR3 reads TGTGCCAGTAGTAAAGGGTACTCTGGGGCCAACGTCCTGACTTTC. Translating it yields CASSKGYSGANVLTF.

V gene TRBV6-5 combines with J gene TRBJ2-1; 7 positions match TRBD2. The junction had 6 bases not matched to a gene; V was cut back by 0 bases and J by 4 bases. Germline V gene lookup returns CDR1 MNHEY and CDR2 SVGAGI. The CDR3 sequence is 16 residues long. CDR3 loop: CASSYSWGGEYNEQFF. CDR3 nucleotides: TGTGCCAGCAGTTACTCCTGGGGGGGGGAGTACAATGAGCAGTTCTTC.

The chain has TRBV2 and TRBJ2-1; 10 nucleotides line up with TRBD2. The germline CDR1 and CDR2 sequences are SNHLY and FYNNEI. The CDR3 is made up of 13 amino acids. The trim removed 0 bases at V and 15 bases at J, leaving 5 bases unmatched. CDR3 sequence: CASSEAIEREGFF. The CDR3 bases are TGTGCCAGCAGTGAAGCTATCGAGCGGGAGGGGTTCTTC.

This clone was seen just once. The chain links TRBV4-3 to TRBJ2-3, with 8 bases matching TRBD2. The junction had 10 bases not matched to a gene; V was cut back by 10 bases and J by 4 bases. This CDR3 is built from 14 residues. Germline V CDR1 and CDR2: LGHNA, YSLEER. CDR3 region: CATGGTRVSDTQYF. Written as DNA, the CDR3 is TGCGCCACCGGCGGGACTAGGGTATCAGATACGCAGTATTTT.